Each of the 3 T cell receptor beta chains below was sequenced from the same sample in a study of read filtering for tumor transcriptome and immune sequencing. The library was built from roughly 400 ng RNA with molecular barcoded adaptors for alpha/delta and beta/gamma chains. MiXCR, applied by TCRdb to the reads, yields one record per CDR3 protein. The sample includes 39,000 or so distinct CDR3 sequences, around an eighth of them seen just once. Sequencing input: a population of CD138-negative cells sorted from bone marrow. The receptors here all came from a donor aged 40 or older with multiple myeloma.

This clonotype came up many times. The chain combines TRBV11-2 with TRBJ2-5, with 8 nucleotides matching TRBD2. CDR1 and CDR2 (germline): SGHAT, FQNNGV. CDR3 length equals 16 residues. Losses at the gene ends were 3 bases for V and 5 bases for J; bases not matched to a gene: 11. The chain's CDR3 is CASSLGDGRAGETQYF. The CDR3 DNA reads as TGTGCCAGCAGCTTGGGCGACGGGAGGGCCGGCGAGACCCAGTACTTC.

The V and J genes are TRBV6-2 or TRBV6-3 and TRBJ2-1; no clear D gene. Trimming left V 7 bases short and J 7 bases short, with 17 bases between. Germline V CDR1 and CDR2: MNHEY, SVGEGT. The CDR3 sequence is 14 residues long. As DNA, the CDR3 is TGTGCCAGCACCCTAGTCCCTAGTTGGAATGAGCAGTTCTTC. It encodes CASTLVPSWNEQFF.

This clonotype was recorded at least ten times. The chain uses TRBV18 and TRBJ2-1; TRBD1 is a possible D gene (6 bases). V was shortened by 2 bases and J by 8 bases, with 7 bases between the two germline ends. Looked up from germline, CDR1 is KGHSH and CDR2 is LQKENI. This CDR3 is 12 amino acids long. CDR3 DNA: TGTGCCAGCTCACCAAACAGGGATGAGCAGTTCTTC. Its protein product is CASSPNRDEQFF. Filled out from reference TRBV18 and TRBJ2-1, the complete variable domain reads NAGVMQNPRHLVRRRGQEARLRCSPMKGHSHVYWYRQLPEEGLKFMVYLQKENIIDESGMPKERFSAEFPKEGPSILRIQQVVRGDSAAYFCASSPNRDEQFFGPGTRLTVL.